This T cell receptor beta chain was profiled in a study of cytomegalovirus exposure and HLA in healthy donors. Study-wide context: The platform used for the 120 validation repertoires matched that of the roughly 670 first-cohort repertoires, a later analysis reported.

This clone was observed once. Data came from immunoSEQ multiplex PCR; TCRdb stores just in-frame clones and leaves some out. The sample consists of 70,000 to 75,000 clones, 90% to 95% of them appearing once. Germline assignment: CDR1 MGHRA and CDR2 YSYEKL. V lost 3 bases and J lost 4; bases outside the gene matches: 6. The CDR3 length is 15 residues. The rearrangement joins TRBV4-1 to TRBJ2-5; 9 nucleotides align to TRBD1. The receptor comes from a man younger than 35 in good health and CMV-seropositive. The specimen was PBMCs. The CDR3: CASSQGTGGAETQYF. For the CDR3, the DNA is TGCGCCAGCAGCCAGGGAACAGGGGGCGCAGAGACCCAGTACTTC.